Listed here is a single T cell receptor (beta chain). Its antigen is not known. Profiling relied on immunoSEQ multiplex PCR, and the TCRdb table lists in-frame clones only, not all of them. The sample has around 60,000 clones, around 90% seen once; the top ten hold about 0.62%. This sample stems from a study of OX40 agonist ivuxolimab in advanced cancers. Study in general: Earlier treatment with anti-PD-1, anti-PD-L1 or anti-CTLA-4 was permitted, and roughly 40% had received some.

Study-wide points: There were, on average, more expanded clones in CD8+ T cells than in CD4+. At 0.1 to 3.0 mg/kg, CD4+ and CD8+ blood T cells expanded clonally by week 6.

Autoimmune disease history or systemic immunosuppression excluded patients. The sample consisted of CD4+ or CD8+ T cells sorted from blood, taken in a trial of the OX40 agonist ivuxolimab. The origin of this receptor is an adult with an advanced solid tumor such as melanoma, head and neck, liver or kidney cancer.

For the CDR3, the DNA is TGTGCCAGCAGTCCCCGGGGGCGGGGGGCCAAAAACATTCAGTACTTC. Translated: CASSPRGRGAKNIQYF. The chain carries TRBV27 and TRBJ2-4; D is perhaps TRBD2 (7 bases). Trimming stripped 5 bases from V and 1 base from J, with 15 bases between. This CDR3 contains 16 residues. CDR1 MNHEY and CDR2 SMNVEV come from the germline V gene (reference sequence).